Below, 18 T cell receptor beta chains from the same sample are listed, as sequenced in a study of Ad26.COV2.S vaccination and SARS-CoV-2 variants. Profiled with immunoSEQ multiplex PCR; TCRdb holds only in-frame clones, not every one. This table holds 500,000 or so clones, 75% to 90% found once. Described treatment: some 20 received Ad26.COV2.S at low or high dose, single or two shots; 5 received placebo; per-sample allocation not given. Repertoires come from day 63 after the first vaccine or placebo injection. The sequencing here drew on peripheral blood, taken in a trial of Ad26.COV2.S vaccine versus placebo. These receptors were collected from a person aged 18 to 65 who received the Ad26.COV2.S COVID-19 vaccine or a placebo.

This clone appeared a few times. The V and J genes are TRBV7-8 and TRBJ2-1, with D tentatively TRBD2 (6 bases). Per germline, CDR1 SGHVS and CDR2 FQNEAQ. The CDR3 length is 16 residues. V gave up 5 bases and J gave up 5 bases, with 19 bases separating them. The CDR3 sequence is CASSPMGGRMDNEQFF. The CDR3, as DNA: TGTGCCAGCAGCCCCATGGGGGGAAGAATGGACAATGAGCAGTTCTTC.

About this clone itself: A much larger clone is a single base away; this may be a read error. This chain links TRBV4-1 with TRBJ2-7, with 8 bases lining up with TRBD1. The CDR3 runs to 15 residues. J gave up 2 bases and V 1 base, and 4 bases lay outside the gene matches. Germline V gene lookup returns CDR1 MGHRA and CDR2 YSYEKL. CDR3 sequence: CASSQGGTGPYEQYF. The CDR3 DNA is TGCGCCAGCAGCCAAGGGGGGACAGGTCCCTACGAGCAGTACTTC.

The chain carries TRBV24-1 and TRBJ2-1; a possible D gene is TRBD1 (6 bases). V was shortened by 3 bases and J by 2 bases, with 13 bases between the two germline ends. The CDR3 is made up of 16 amino acids. Germline assignment: CDR1 KGHDR and CDR2 SFDVKD. CDR3 sequence (DNA): TGTGCCACCAGTGATGGGACATGGGAAGCCTACAATGAGCAGTTCTTC. It encodes CATSDGTWEAYNEQFF.

The chain has TRBV6-2 or TRBV6-3 and TRBJ2-1; D remains ambiguous. The V gene lost 0 bases and the J gene lost 1 base, with 10 bases spanning the gap. The germline V gene has CDR1 MNHEY and CDR2 SVGEGT. The CDR3 spans 16 residues. In DNA, the CDR3 is TGTGCCAGCAGTTACTCGATGGGCAGATCCTACAATGAGCAGTTCTTC. Protein product: CASSYSMGRSYNEQFF.

There are a few counts of this clone. The chain combines TRBV9 with TRBJ2-3; D is unresolved. Trimming shortened V by 4 bases and J by 8 bases, and 14 bases separated the two germline ends. From germline, CDR1 is SGDLS and CDR2 YYNGEE. The CDR3 consists of 13 residues. The CDR3 is CASSPSTPGTQYF. As DNA, the CDR3 is TGTGCCAGCAGCCCTTCGACCCCAGGTACGCAGTATTTT.

The V call is TRBV10-3, the J call TRBJ2-3, with D possibly matching TRBD2 (6 bases). Trimming pared 1 base from V and 5 bases from J, leaving 16 bases between. Germline CDR1 reads ENHRY; CDR2 reads SYGVKD. The CDR3 runs to 16 residues. CDR3 sequence (DNA): TGTGCCATCAGTGAGTTTCGGCGGGGTCAGCGAGATACGCAGTATTTT. Translation: CAISEFRRGQRDTQYF.

The chain has TRBV7-9 and TRBJ2-7; 7 bases are shared with TRBD1. The trim removed 3 bases at V and 7 bases at J, leaving 15 bases unmatched. Germline CDR1 and CDR2: SEHNR and FQNEAQ (reference sequence). CDR3 length: 16 residues. CDR3 nucleotide sequence: TGTGCCAGCAGCTTTGCCCCTTCCGACAGGGTGGGGGAGCAGTACTTC. Protein: CASSFAPSDRVGEQYF.

The V gene is TRBV7-9, the J gene TRBJ2-1; D not certain. The CDR3 has 15 amino acids. In germline, CDR1 is SEHNR, CDR2 FQNEAQ (reference sequence). V was trimmed by 2 bases and J by 0 bases, leaving 8 bases between them. The CDR3 reads CASSLRASSYNEQFF. CDR3 bases: TGTGCCAGCAGCTTAAGGGCCTCCTCCTACAATGAGCAGTTCTTC. Filled out from reference TRBV7-9 and TRBJ2-1, the complete variable domain reads DTGVSQNPRHKITKRGQNVTFRCDPISEHNRLYWYRQTLGQGPEFLTYFQNEAQLEKSRLLSDRFSAERPKGSFSTLEIQRTEQGDSAMYLCASSLRASSYNEQFFGPGTRLTVL.

The chain carries TRBV29-1 and TRBJ2-5, with D tentatively TRBD1 (5 bases). With 3 bases removed from V and 1 base from J, the gap between germline ends came to 15 bases. The germline CDR1 and CDR2 sequences are SQVTM and ANQGSEA. The CDR3 has 15 amino acids. The CDR3 region is CSVDPLFRVQETQYF. As DNA, the CDR3 is TGCAGCGTTGACCCCTTATTCAGGGTCCAAGAGACCCAGTACTTC.

The genes are TRBV12-5 and TRBJ1-3; no firm D call. The CDR3 runs 14 residues. The germline V gene has CDR1 LGHNT and CDR2 FRNRAP. V lost 4 bases and J lost 4, with 11 bases in between. CDR3 region: CASGSQETGNTIYF. The CDR3 DNA is TGTGCTAGTGGTTCGCAGGAAACCGGAAACACCATATATTTT.

The CDR3 spells CASSLRTATSTDTQYF. CDR3 sequence (DNA): TGCGCCAGCAGCTTGCGGACAGCTACTAGCACAGATACGCAGTATTTT. The rearrangement links TRBV5-1 to TRBJ2-3; the D gene is possibly TRBD1 (6 bases). V lost 1 base, J lost 0 bases, and 12 bases lay in between. This CDR3 comprises 16 residues. The V gene's germline CDR1 is SGHRS and CDR2 YFSETQ.

The chain carries TRBV19 and TRBJ1-1; D perhaps matches TRBD1 (5 bases). Trimming left V 7 bases short and J 6 bases short, with 6 bases between. Germline assignment: CDR1 LNHDA and CDR2 SQIVND (reference sequence). This CDR3 has 10 amino acids. The DNA of the CDR3 is TGTGCCAGTAAGGGGTCTGAAGCTTTCTTT. This encodes CASKGSEAFF.

This chain joins TRBV29-1 and TRBJ2-4; D possibly matches TRBD1 or TRBD2 (6 bases each). The V end lost 2 bases, the J end lost 1 base, and 18 bases lay between the germline ends. Looked up from germline, CDR1 is SQVTM and CDR2 is ANQGSEA. This CDR3 contains 17 residues. DNA for the CDR3: TGCAGCGTTGAACCAGGGGCGGGATTAGGGGCCAAAAACATTCAGTACTTC. This gives the protein CSVEPGAGLGAKNIQYF.

This rearrangement joins TRBV10-3 to TRBJ2-3, with D perhaps matching TRBD1 (5 bases). Germline V gene lookup returns CDR1 ENHRY and CDR2 SYGVKD. The CDR3 loop spans 15 amino acids. Between the trimmed V and J ends, which lost 6 bases and 3 bases, there was a span of 16 bases. The DNA of the CDR3 is TGTGCCATCAGGCCCCAGGGAATGAGAACAGATACGCAGTATTTT. Its translation: CAIRPQGMRTDTQYF.

The chain carries TRBV2 and TRBJ2-5; TRBD1 is a possible D gene (6 bases). The V gene lost 8 bases and the J gene lost 5 bases, with 9 bases spanning the gap. Germline CDR1 is SNHLY and CDR2 is FYNNEI. The CDR3 spans 11 residues. CDR3 amino acids: CASWGHETQYF. For the CDR3, the DNA is TGTGCCAGCTGGGGACATGAGACCCAGTACTTC.

CDR3 in DNA: TGTGCCAGCAGCTTCACACCTGTCTACGAGCAGTACTTC. As protein: CASSFTPVYEQYF. The chain recombines TRBV11-1 with TRBJ2-7; no clear D. The V end lost 3 bases, the J end lost 3 bases, and 9 bases lay between the germline ends. CDR3 size: 13 residues. Germline V gene data show CDR1 as SGHAT and CDR2 as FQDESV (reference sequence).

The chain recombines TRBV5-8 with TRBJ2-2, with D perhaps matching TRBD1 (6 bases). The CDR3 sequence is 16 residues long. Trimming left V 4 bases short and J 4 bases short, with 17 bases between. The V gene's germline CDR1 is SGHTS and CDR2 YDEGEE. CDR3 loop: CASSTERGQITGELFF. The DNA for the CDR3 is TGTGCCAGCAGCACGGAACGAGGACAGATCACCGGGGAGCTGTTTTTT.

The chain recombines TRBV28 with TRBJ2-7, with unresolved D. The CDR3 contains 14 residues. The V and J ends lost 2 bases and 7 bases respectively, with 15 bases between them. CDR1 and CDR2 from the germline V gene are MDHEN and SYDVKM. CDR3 amino acids: CASSLSQELEEQYF. CDR3 bases: TGTGCCAGCAGTTTAAGCCAAGAACTGGAAGAGCAGTACTTC.